Presented here are 4 T cell receptor beta chains from one specimen sequenced in a study of neurological immune-mediated disorders. TCRdb used MiXCR to reprocess the 5' RACE reads, holding one entry per CDR3 protein. The table includes some 66,000 distinct CDR3 sequences, around 3.1% detected once. The sequenced material came from PBMCs. These receptors came from a man between 40 and 49 years old with multiple sclerosis.

This clonotype was picked up a small number of times. V gene TRBV5-1 combines with J gene TRBJ2-2; D uncertain. The length of the CDR3 is 15 residues. V was clipped by 0 bases and J by 2 bases, with 8 bases between them. Germline V gene data show CDR1 as SGHRS and CDR2 as YFSETQ. This CDR3 is CASSLEASNTGELFF. DNA for the CDR3: TGCGCCAGCAGCTTGGAGGCTTCCAACACCGGGGAGCTGTTTTTT.

Turning to this clonotype: Given a much more abundant clone one base away, this may be a read error. The CDR3 DNA follows: TGTGCCATCAGCCTAAAGGGAAACACTGAAGCTTTCTTT. This translates into CAISLKGNTEAFF. The chain recombines TRBV10-3 with TRBJ1-1, with no clear D. The CDR3 contains 13 residues. The V end was cut by 6 bases, the J end by 2 bases, with 10 bases between. The germline V gene has CDR1 ENHRY and CDR2 SYGVKD.

This clonotype was seen repeatedly, ten times or more. DNA for the CDR3: TGTGCCAGCAGCCTAAGGACAGGGGGATCGTCCGAGCAGTACTTC. It translates to CASSLRTGGSSEQYF. This chain uses TRBV11-2 with TRBJ2-7, with TRBD1 identical over 10 bases. The J segment lost 6 bases and the V segment lost 5 bases, leaving 10 bases of the junction unmatched. This CDR3 has 15 residues. The germline gives CDR1 SGHAT, CDR2 FQNNGV.

In this sample, this clonotype turned up many times. The chain links TRBV6-5 to TRBJ2-1; no firm D call. Trimming pared 2 bases from V and 9 bases from J, leaving 20 bases between. The CDR3 has 16 amino acids. Germline V gene sequence: CDR1 MNHEY, CDR2 SVGAGI. For the CDR3, the DNA is TGTGCCAGCAGTTACGCCTATTACACCCATGGTGCTGAGCAGTTCTTC. Amino acid sequence: CASSYAYYTHGAEQFF.